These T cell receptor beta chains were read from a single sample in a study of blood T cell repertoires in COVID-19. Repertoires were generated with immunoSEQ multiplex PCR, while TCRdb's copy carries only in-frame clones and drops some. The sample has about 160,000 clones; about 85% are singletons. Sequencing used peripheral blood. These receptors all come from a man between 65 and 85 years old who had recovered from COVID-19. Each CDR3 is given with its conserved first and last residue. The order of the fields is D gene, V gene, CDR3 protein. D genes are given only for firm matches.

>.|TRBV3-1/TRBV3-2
CASSQERRGPNEQFF
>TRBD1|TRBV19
CASRGTVNQPQHF
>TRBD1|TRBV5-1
CASSEGTGAHNEQFF
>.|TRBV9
CASRPVGDTYNEQFF
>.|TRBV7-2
CASSLGTGQETQYF
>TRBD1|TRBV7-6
CASSPRASGQGVPLHF
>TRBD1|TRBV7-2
CASSPQGAANTEAFF
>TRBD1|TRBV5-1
CATQIGQGNYEQYF
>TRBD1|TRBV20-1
CSASTGQWNHGYTF
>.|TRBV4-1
CASSQGNPQGLRDQPQHF
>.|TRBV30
CAWSVFGDTEAFF
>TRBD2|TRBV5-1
CASSARLAGVFNEQFF
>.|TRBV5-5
CASSWASQGNTEAFF
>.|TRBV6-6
CASSYVDDRTKPQHF
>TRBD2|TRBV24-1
CATSRSGRAADEQFF
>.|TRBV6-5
CASSYLQGSNNEQFF
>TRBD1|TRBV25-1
CASSESRTGNLEQYF
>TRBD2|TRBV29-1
CSVDGEGRFNEQFF
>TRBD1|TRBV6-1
CASSERLGQGYEQYF
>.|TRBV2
CASSKELAIAEQFF
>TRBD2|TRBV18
CASSPGTSVNEQFF
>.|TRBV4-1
CASSPPGGPTEAFF
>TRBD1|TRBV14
CASSQGIRDRLNEKLFF
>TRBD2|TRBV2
CASALGTSFDEQYF